This is a list of T cell receptor beta chains from one sample in a study of blood T cell repertoires in COVID-19. The assay was immunoSEQ multiplex PCR, and TCRdb's table has in-frame clones only and misses some. Altogether about 240,000 clones are present, 81% being singletons, with the ten largest covering around 7.2%. The sample comprised peripheral blood. These receptors were taken from a woman older than 75 with COVID-19, enrolled during active disease. Both conserved end residues are part of each CDR3. D genes are given only for firm matches. Where a row states a size, it is once, few, many or the class of an expanded clone; other rows omit it.

size	V	D	J	CDR3	DNA
few	TRBV7-8	-	TRBJ1-6	CASSLTAVGGSNNSPLHF	TGTGCCAGCAGCTTAACGGCCGTGGGAGGGAGTAATAATTCACCCCTCCACTTT
-	TRBV29-1	-	TRBJ2-5	CSGREPETQYF	TGCAGCGGCCGGGAGCCAGAGACCCAGTACTTC
few	TRBV27	TRBD2	TRBJ2-1	CASRSSGAGNEQFF	TGTGCCAGCAGATCTAGCGGGGCGGGGAATGAGCAGTTCTTC
-	TRBV27	-	TRBJ1-6	CASSSPPSSSPLHF	TGTGCCAGCAGTTCCCCCCCGAGTTCTTCACCCCTCCACTTT
-	TRBV5-1	-	TRBJ2-3	CASSFHNADTQYF	TGCGCCAGCAGCTTCCACAATGCAGATACGCAGTATTTT
few	TRBV7-2	-	TRBJ2-1	CASSLAYYYSYNEQFF	TGTGCCAGCAGCTTAGCCTACTATTACTCCTACAATGAGCAGTTCTTC
-	TRBV5-1	TRBD1	TRBJ1-1	CASSLTGGNTEAFF	TGCGCCAGCAGCTTGACAGGGGGGAACACTGAAGCTTTCTTT
-	TRBV18	-	TRBJ1-5	CASSPSRGYQPQHF	TGTGCCAGCTCTCCATCCAGGGGTTATCAGCCCCAGCATTTT
-	TRBV6-6	TRBD1	TRBJ1-1	CASSPGQGPLNTEAFF	TGTGCCAGCAGCCCCGGACAGGGTCCGTTGAACACTGAAGCTTTCTTT
-	TRBV9	-	TRBJ1-1	CASSVEQFTEAFF	TGTGCCAGCAGCGTAGAACAATTCACTGAAGCTTTCTTT
-	TRBV15	-	TRBJ1-2	CATSRGPGGNYGYTF	TGTGCCACCAGCAGAGGCCCCGGGGGGAACTATGGCTACACCTTC
few	TRBV9	TRBD1	TRBJ1-2	CASARRQGGAGYTF	TGTGCCAGCGCGCGGAGACAGGGGGGGGCTGGCTACACCTTC
-	TRBV19	-	TRBJ1-1	CASSKGGGSLGNTEAFF	TGTGCCAGTAGTAAAGGAGGAGGGAGTCTGGGGAACACTGAAGCTTTCTTT
-	TRBV14	-	TRBJ1-4	CASSPGGGGRREKLFF	TGTGCCAGCAGCCCCGGAGGCGGGGGGCGCAGAGAAAAACTGTTTTTT
-	TRBV7-9	TRBD2	TRBJ2-1	CASSSWIGGDEQFF	TGTGCCAGCAGCTCCTGGATCGGGGGGGATGAGCAGTTCTTC
-	TRBV28	-	TRBJ1-1	CASSPIPQGLAFF	TGTGCCAGCAGTCCCATACCCCAGGGGCTAGCTTTCTTT
-	TRBV6-5	TRBD2	TRBJ2-1	CASSFLGGGYNEQFF	TGTGCCAGCAGTTTCCTCGGGGGGGGCTACAATGAGCAGTTCTTC
-	TRBV3-1/TRBV3-2	TRBD1	TRBJ2-7	CASSQEDRGPRQYF	TGTGCCAGCAGCCAAGAGGACAGGGGGCCAAGACAGTACTTC
-	TRBV20-1	TRBD1	TRBJ1-6	CSASPGQGLSPLHF	TGCAGTGCTAGTCCGGGACAGGGGTTATCACCCCTCCACTTT
few	TRBV18	TRBD1	TRBJ1-3	CASSPTGGSSGNTIYF	TGTGCCAGCTCACCAACAGGGGGAAGCTCTGGAAACACCATATATTTT
-	TRBV28	-	TRBJ2-5	CASSPPGETQYF	TGTGCCAGCAGTCCCCCCGGAGAGACCCAGTACTTC
-	TRBV6-4	-	TRBJ1-5	CASSDEVGAAQHF	TGTGCCAGCAGTGACGAGGTGGGGGCGGCCCAGCATTTT
-	TRBV28	-	TRBJ1-2	CASNVGLNGYTF	TGTGCCAGCAACGTGGGCCTAAATGGCTACACCTTC
-	TRBV3-1/TRBV3-2	-	TRBJ2-3	CASSQDNCGGTDTQYF	TGTGCCAGCAGCCAAGATAACTGCGGGGGCACAGATACGCAGTATTTT
few	TRBV27	TRBD1	TRBJ2-7	CASSHLQGVSYEQYF	TGTGCCAGCAGTCATTTACAGGGGGTCTCCTACGAGCAGTACTTC
few	TRBV27	-	TRBJ2-7	CASRRSIGAYEQYF	TGTGCCAGCAGGAGGTCCATAGGCGCCTACGAGCAGTACTTC
few	TRBV28	-	TRBJ1-2	CASSLNRANYGYTF	TGTGCCAGCAGTTTAAACAGGGCTAACTATGGCTACACCTTC
once	TRBV4-1	TRBD2	TRBJ2-7	CASSPGGSGRAFYEQYF	TGCGCCAGCAGCCCAGGCGGCAGCGGGAGGGCCTTCTACGAGCAGTACTTC